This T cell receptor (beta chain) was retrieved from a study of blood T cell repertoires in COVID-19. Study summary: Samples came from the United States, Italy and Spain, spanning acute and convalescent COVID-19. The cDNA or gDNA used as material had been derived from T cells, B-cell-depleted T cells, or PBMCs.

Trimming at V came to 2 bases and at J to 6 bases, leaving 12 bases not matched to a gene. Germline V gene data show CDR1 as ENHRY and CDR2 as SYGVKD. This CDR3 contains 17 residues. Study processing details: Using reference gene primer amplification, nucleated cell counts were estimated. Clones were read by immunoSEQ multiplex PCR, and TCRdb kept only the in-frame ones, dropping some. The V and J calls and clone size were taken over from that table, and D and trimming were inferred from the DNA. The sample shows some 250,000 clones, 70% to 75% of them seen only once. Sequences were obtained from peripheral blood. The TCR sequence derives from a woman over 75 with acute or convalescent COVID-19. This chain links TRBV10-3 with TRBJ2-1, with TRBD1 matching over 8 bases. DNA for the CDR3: TGTGCCATCAGTGAGCCAGGACAGGGCCCACCGTCCAATGAGCAGTTCTTC. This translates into CAISEPGQGPPSNEQFF.